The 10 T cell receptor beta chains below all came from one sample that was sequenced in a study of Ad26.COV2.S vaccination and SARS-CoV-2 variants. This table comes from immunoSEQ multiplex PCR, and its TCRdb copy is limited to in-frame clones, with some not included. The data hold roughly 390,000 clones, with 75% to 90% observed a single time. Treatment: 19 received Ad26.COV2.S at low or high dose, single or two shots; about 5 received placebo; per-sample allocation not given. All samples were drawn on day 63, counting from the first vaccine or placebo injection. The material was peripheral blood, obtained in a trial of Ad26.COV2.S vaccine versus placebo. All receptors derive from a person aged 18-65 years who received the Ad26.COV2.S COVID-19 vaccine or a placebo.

DNA for the CDR3: TGTGCCAGCAGCTTCAGCCGGGACAGTGCCTACGAGCAGTACTTC. Translating gives CASSFSRDSAYEQYF. This chain connects TRBV7-9 to TRBJ2-7, with 7 bases identical to TRBD1. The CDR3 has 15 residues. Looked up from germline, CDR1 is SEHNR and CDR2 is FQNEAQ (reference sequence). Trimming cost V 3 bases and J 2 bases; bases outside gene matches: 7.

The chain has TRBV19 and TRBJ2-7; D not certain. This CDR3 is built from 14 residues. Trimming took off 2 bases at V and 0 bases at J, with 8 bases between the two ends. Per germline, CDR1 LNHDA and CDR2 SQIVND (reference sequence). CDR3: CASSIRYSSYEQYF. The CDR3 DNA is TGTGCCAGTAGTATAAGGTACAGCTCCTACGAGCAGTACTTC.

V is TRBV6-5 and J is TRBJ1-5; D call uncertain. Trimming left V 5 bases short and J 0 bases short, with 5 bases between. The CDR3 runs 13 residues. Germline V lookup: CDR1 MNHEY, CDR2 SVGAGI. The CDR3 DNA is TGTGCCAGCAGTCCGGTTAGCAATCAGCCCCAGCATTTT. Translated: CASSPVSNQPQHF.

CDR3 residues: CASSLGPGLAGLVDEQFF. The CDR3 bases are TGCGCCAGCAGCTTGGGGCCGGGACTAGCGGGCCTGGTGGATGAGCAGTTCTTC. The chain combines TRBV5-1 with TRBJ2-1, with TRBD2 matching 12 bases. Germline lookup yields CDR1 SGHRS and CDR2 YFSETQ. This CDR3 has 18 amino acids. Trimming removed 0 bases from V and 8 bases from J; junction bases left unmatched: 12.

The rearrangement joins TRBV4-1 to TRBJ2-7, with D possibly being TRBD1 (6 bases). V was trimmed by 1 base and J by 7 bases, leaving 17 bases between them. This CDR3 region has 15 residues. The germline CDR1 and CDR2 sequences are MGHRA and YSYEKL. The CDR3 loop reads CASSQVGTTRREQYF. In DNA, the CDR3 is TGCGCCAGCAGCCAAGTCGGGACAACCAGGCGGGAGCAGTACTTC.

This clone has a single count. The DNA of the CDR3 is TGCGCCAGCAGCCAAGAACGAGGGTCCTACGAGCAGTACTTC. Its translation is CASSQERGSYEQYF. J is TRBJ2-7 and V is TRBV4-1, with TRBD2 as a possible D gene (5 bases). The germline V gene encodes CDR1 MGHRA and CDR2 YSYEKL. V gave up 0 bases and J gave up 1 base, with 7 bases separating them. The CDR3 sequence is 14 residues long.

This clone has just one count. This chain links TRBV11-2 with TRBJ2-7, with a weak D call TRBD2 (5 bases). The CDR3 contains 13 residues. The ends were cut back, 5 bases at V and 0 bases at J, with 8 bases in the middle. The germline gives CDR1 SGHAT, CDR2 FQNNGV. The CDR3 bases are TGTGCCAGCAGCGTGGGAGTCTCCTACGAGCAGTACTTC. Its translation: CASSVGVSYEQYF. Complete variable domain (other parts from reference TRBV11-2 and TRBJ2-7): EAGVAQSPRYKIIEKRQSVAFWCNPISGHATLYWYQQILGQGPKLLIQFQNNGVVDDSQLPKDRFSAERLKGVDSTLKIQPAKLEDSAVYLCASSVGVSYEQYFGPGTRLTVT.

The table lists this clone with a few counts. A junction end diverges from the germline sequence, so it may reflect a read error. For the CDR3, the DNA is TGTGCCAGTAATATATCTCCACGAGGCAACGCCGGGGAGCTGTTTTTT. It encodes CASNISPRGNAGELFF. This chain joins TRBV19 and TRBJ2-2; D remains unclear. Germline V gene data show CDR1 as LNHDA and CDR2 as SQIVND (reference sequence). The CDR3 covers 16 residues.

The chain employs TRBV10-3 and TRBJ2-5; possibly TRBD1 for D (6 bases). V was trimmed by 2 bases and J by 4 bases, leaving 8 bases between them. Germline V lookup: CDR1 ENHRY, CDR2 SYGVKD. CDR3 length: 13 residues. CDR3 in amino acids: CAISEARGETQYF. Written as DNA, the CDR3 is TGTGCCATCAGTGAGGCCAGGGGAGAGACCCAGTACTTC.

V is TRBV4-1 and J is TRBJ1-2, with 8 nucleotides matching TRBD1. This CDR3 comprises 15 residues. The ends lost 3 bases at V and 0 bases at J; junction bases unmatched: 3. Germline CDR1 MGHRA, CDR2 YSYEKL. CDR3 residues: CASSHRTGSNYGYTF. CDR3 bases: TGCGCCAGCAGCCACAGGACAGGGTCTAACTATGGCTACACCTTC.